The 22 T cell receptor beta chains reported below all come from one sample, sequenced in a study of T cell repertoires in cytomegalovirus infection. TCRdb re-called the reads through MiXCR, storing one row per CDR3 protein. The profile shows 740,000 or so distinct CDR3 sequences, less than 40% of them singletons. What was sequenced was PBMCs. The receptors originated from a human donor in good health (CMV status not recorded). Some clones in this sample may be carry-over from other donors' samples.

V usage is TRBV19 and J usage is TRBJ2-3; either TRBD1 or TRBD2 may supply D (5 bases each). Germline V lookup: CDR1 LNHDA, CDR2 SQIVND (reference sequence). With 1 base removed from V and 8 bases from J, the gap between germline ends came to 10 bases. The CDR3 is 13 amino acids. Here the CDR3 reads CASSIGAGTTQYF. The DNA of the CDR3 is TGTGCCAGTAGTATAGGGGCCGGGACTACGCAGTATTTT.

The chain combines TRBV28 with TRBJ2-2; 14 bases align to TRBD2. The CDR3 is 15 residues long. Germline CDR1 is MDHEN and CDR2 is SYDVKM. J was trimmed by 5 bases and V by 8 bases; bases with no gene match: 4. The CDR3 here is CASSRTSGRTGELFF. In DNA form, the CDR3 reads TGTGCCAGCTCCCGGACTAGCGGGAGGACCGGGGAGCTGTTTTTT.

Concerning this clonotype itself: Germline and junction disagree at one end, which may indicate a read error. This chain uses TRBV7-1 with TRBJ2-2; 10 bases align to TRBD1. TRBV7-1 is identified as an open reading frame with a role that is uncertain. This CDR3 comprises 15 residues. In nucleotides, the CDR3 is TGTGCCAGCAGCCCCCCGGGACAGGGGTTCGGGGAGCAGTTTTTT. The encoded protein is CASSPPGQGFGEQFF.

Details on this clonotype: An end of the junction does not agree with germline; a read error may underlie this. V and J are TRBV27 and TRBJ1-3, with TRBD1 as a possible D gene (5 bases). The CDR3 is made up of 15 amino acids. Germline V gene sequence: CDR1 MNHEY, CDR2 SMNVEV (reference sequence). CDR3 residues: CARSPDSNSGNTIYF. CDR3 bases: TGTGCCCGCAGTCCTGACAGCAACTCTGGAAACACCATATATTTT.

Note on this clonotype: A much larger clone differs by one base, so this may be a read error. The chain carries TRBV12-3 or TRBV12-4 and TRBJ2-1; D not resolved. There are 13 residues in the CDR3. In DNA, the CDR3 is TGTGCCACAAAACAGAGCTCCTACAATGATCAGTTCTTC. This encodes CATKQSSYNDQFF.

For this clonotype: At one end the junction does not follow the germline gene, possibly because of a read error. V is TRBV28 and J is TRBJ2-1, with 12 bases that match TRBD2. The CDR3 has 17 amino acids. Germline CDR1 and CDR2: MDHEN and SYDVKM. CDR3 sequence (DNA): TGTGCCAGAAGTTTCGTAGAAGGACTAGCGGGGAACAATGAGCAGTTCTTC. Protein: CARSFVEGLAGNNEQFF.

This chain joins TRBV6-6 and TRBJ2-4, with D uncertain. Trimming removed 7 bases from V and 1 base from J, with 11 bases in between. Germline V gives CDR1 MNHNY, CDR2 SVGAGI (reference sequence). CDR3 length: 14 residues. The CDR3 spells CASTPSLAKNIQYF. CDR3 sequence (DNA): TGTGCCAGCACCCCGAGTCTTGCCAAAAACATTCAGTACTTC.

The sample holds a few counts of this clonotype. The chain couples TRBV7-2 to TRBJ2-1; the D gene is possibly TRBD2 (5 bases). The CDR3 totals 15 residues. The V end was cut by 4 bases, the J end by 9 bases, with 19 bases between. The germline V gene has CDR1 SGHTA and CDR2 FQGNSA. The CDR3 reads CASSWTVGFQSEQFF. CDR3 coding DNA: TGTGCCAGCAGCTGGACTGTCGGTTTTCAGTCTGAGCAGTTCTTC.

The chain has TRBV7-4 and TRBJ2-7; 10 positions agree with TRBD2. This CDR3 has 16 residues. Germline-derived CDR1 and CDR2 are SGHVT and SQSDAQ. Trimming removed 5 bases from V and 2 bases from J; junction bases left unmatched: 9. CDR3 amino acids: CASSLTTSGLTYEQYF. CDR3 in DNA: TGTGCCAGCAGCCTAACGACTAGCGGGCTTACCTACGAGCAGTACTTC.

On this clonotype itself: One end of the junction does not line up with germline, which may come from a read error. The CDR3 sequence is CARSLGLANDEQFF. CDR3 nucleotide sequence: TGTGCCAGAAGCTTAGGGCTAGCGAACGATGAGCAGTTCTTC. The chain is built from TRBV7-2 and TRBJ2-1; possibly TRBD2 for D (6 bases). The germline V gene encodes CDR1 SGHTA and CDR2 FQGNSA. The CDR3 runs 14 residues.

This clonotype occurred a few times. The chain is built from TRBV24-1 and TRBJ1-2; 7 bases are a match to TRBD1. Germline V gene sequence: CDR1 KGHDR, CDR2 SFDVKD. This CDR3 comprises 14 residues. V shed 4 bases, J shed 6 bases, and the junction held 7 bases outside the gene matches. The DNA for the CDR3 is TGTGCCACCAGTGACCTGGACAGGCAGAATGGCTACACCTTC. The encoded protein is CATSDLDRQNGYTF.

The chain couples TRBV28 to TRBJ1-1; D is unresolved. The CDR3 is 17 residues long. The V end was cut by 5 bases, the J end by 0 bases, with 19 bases between. The germline CDR1 and CDR2 sequences are MDHEN and SYDVKM. CDR3 in amino acids: CASSRLETGFMNTEAFF. CDR3 in DNA: TGTGCCAGCAGTAGACTCGAGACGGGATTTATGAACACTGAAGCTTTCTTT.

There are many counts of this clonotype. The CDR3 sequence: CASSLVPPSTDTQYF. CDR3 DNA sequence: TGTGCCAGCAGCTTAGTCCCACCTAGCACAGATACGCAGTATTTT. This sequence joins TRBV7-2 and TRBJ2-3; no firm D call. This CDR3 has 15 residues. Looked up from germline, CDR1 is SGHTA and CDR2 is FQGNSA. The V and J ends lost 1 base and 0 bases respectively, with 8 bases between them.

The chain recombines TRBV6-6 with TRBJ1-2; no definite D call. Between the trimmed V and J ends, which lost 3 bases and 0 bases, there was a span of 5 bases. The germline CDR1 and CDR2 sequences are MNHNY and SVGAGI (reference sequence). This CDR3 has 13 residues. CDR3 coding DNA: TGTGCCAGCAGTTATGGGACTAACTATGGCTACACCTTC. Protein sequence: CASSYGTNYGYTF.

With respect to this clonotype: One junction end disagrees with the germline gene, perhaps due to a read error. The chain carries TRBV30 and TRBJ1-1, with 9 bases aligning to TRBD1. The CDR3 totals 13 residues. CDR1 and CDR2 from the germline V gene are GTSNPN and SVGIG (reference sequence). CDR3 loop: CAWSATGGTEDFF. The DNA of the CDR3 is TGTGCCTGGAGTGCGACAGGGGGAACTGAAGATTTCTTT.

The chain employs TRBV12-3 or TRBV12-4 and TRBJ1-5, with D maybe TRBD1 (5 bases). V was cut by 6 bases and J by 0 bases, with 15 bases left in between. The CDR3 covers 16 residues. The chain's CDR3 is CASSFRGGVSNQPQHF. For the CDR3, the DNA is TGTGCCAGCAGCTTTCGGGGGGGGGTTAGCAATCAGCCCCAGCATTTT.

The chain has TRBV18 and TRBJ1-4, with TRBD1 matching over 7 bases. Germline CDR1 is KGHSH and CDR2 is LQKENI. V was pared by 3 bases and J by 5 bases, with 9 bases of the junction left unmatched. The CDR3 has 16 amino acids. CDR3 sequence reads: CASSPPTGKVNEKLFF. In DNA form, the CDR3 reads TGTGCCAGCTCACCTCCGACAGGGAAGGTCAATGAAAAACTGTTTTTT.

Ten or more counts support this clonotype. The chain joins TRBV6-1 to TRBJ1-1; TRBD1 agrees at 7 bases. Germline V gives CDR1 MNHNS, CDR2 SASEGT. Losses at the gene ends were 5 bases for V and 3 bases for J; bases not matched to a gene: 9. This CDR3 region has 15 residues. The CDR3 region is CASSSWQGVDTEAFF. The CDR3 DNA reads TGTGCCAGCAGTTCCTGGCAGGGGGTCGACACTGAAGCTTTCTTT.

The chain combines TRBV7-9 with TRBJ1-2, with TRBD1 identical over 10 bases. Germline CDR1 is SEHNR and CDR2 is FQNEAQ (reference sequence). This CDR3 contains 17 residues. V lost 3 bases to trimming and J lost 2 bases; unmatched junction nucleotides: 9. The CDR3 DNA is TGTGCCAGCAGCTTGCGTCCCAGGACAGGGGGAAACTATGGCTACACCTTC. Amino acid sequence: CASSLRPRTGGNYGYTF.

The chain uses TRBV6-6 and TRBJ1-5, with D possibly TRBD1 on 6 matching bases. V shed 4 bases and J shed 3 bases, with 10 bases lying between them. This CDR3 is built from 14 residues. Germline CDR1 and CDR2: MNHNY and SVGAGI (reference sequence). CDR3 DNA sequence: TGTGCCAGCAGTTGGGGGCAGTCCAATCAGCCCCAGCATTTT. Residues: CASSWGQSNQPQHF.

J is TRBJ1-2 and V is TRBV28, with D unresolved. The CDR3 covers 13 residues. Per the germline V gene, CDR1 is MDHEN and CDR2 is SYDVKM. V dropped 5 bases and J dropped 4 bases, with 11 bases sitting between them. For the CDR3, the DNA is TGTGCCAGCAGTCTTAGCAGGACCTATGGCTACACCTTC. As protein: CASSLSRTYGYTF.

This chain links TRBV19 with TRBJ2-1; 11 bases are a match to TRBD2. Per germline, CDR1 LNHDA and CDR2 SQIVND (reference sequence). The J segment lost 6 bases and the V segment lost 6 bases, leaving 10 bases of the junction unmatched. The CDR3 totals 16 residues. DNA of the CDR3: TGTGCCAGTAGGATCCAACTAGCGGGAGTTCGCAATGAGCAGTTCTTC. Protein sequence: CASRIQLAGVRNEQFF.